The 17 T cell receptor beta chains presented below share a single source sample, sequenced in a study of cytomegalovirus exposure and HLA in healthy donors. The PCR contained 60 Vbeta and 13 Jbeta primers. Method: immunoSEQ multiplex PCR; TCRdb's copy keeps in-frame clones and lacks some. The sample totals 100,000 to 150,000 clones. Sample: PBMCs. Receptors were obtained from a man aged 18-30 years in good health and CMV-seronegative.

The chain is built from TRBV5-4 and TRBJ1-4; D is perhaps TRBD1 (5 bases). This CDR3 is 18 amino acids long. Germline V gene data show CDR1 as SGHNT and CDR2 as YYREEE (reference sequence). The ends were cut back, 3 bases at V and 5 bases at J, with 23 bases in the middle. CDR3 protein: CASSSPGWGTGDNEKLFF. The CDR3, as DNA: TGTGCCAGCAGCTCTCCCGGATGGGGCACCGGAGACAATGAAAAACTGTTTTTT.

The rearrangement uses TRBV6-1 and TRBJ2-3, with TRBD2 matching 11 bases. In germline, CDR1 is MNHNS, CDR2 SASEGT. This CDR3 region has 15 residues. V lost 6 bases and J lost 4; bases outside the gene matches: 6. CDR3 loop: CASRKLAGAPDTQYF. CDR3 DNA: TGTGCCAGCAGAAAACTAGCGGGGGCCCCAGATACGCAGTATTTT.

This rearrangement joins TRBV4-1 to TRBJ1-1; D not certain. The CDR3 totals 13 residues. Germline V lookup: CDR1 MGHRA, CDR2 YSYEKL. The germline V and J ends were trimmed by 0 bases and 9 bases, with 11 bases remaining between them. The CDR3 DNA is TGCGCCAGCAGCCAAGACGGGGTGGGGAAAGCTTTCTTT. It encodes CASSQDGVGKAFF.

CDR3 in amino acids: CATSQFRDRGQHF. The CDR3 DNA sequence: TGTGCCACCAGCCAATTCCGGGACAGGGGACAGCATTTT. This chain uses TRBV15 with TRBJ1-5; TRBD1 aligns across 10 bases. Trimming took 5 bases from V and 13 from J; bases not matched to a gene: 8. Per the germline V gene, CDR1 is LNHNV and CDR2 is YYDKDF (reference sequence). CDR3 length: 13 residues.

The chain recombines TRBV11-2 with TRBJ2-1; TRBD2 matches 12 bases. The CDR3 covers 15 residues. V shed 4 bases and J 6 bases; nucleotides not matched to a gene: 4. Germline values: CDR1 SGHAT, CDR2 FQNNGV. The CDR3 bases are TGTGCCAGCAGCTACCGGACTAGCGGGGTCAATGAGCAGTTCTTC. Translating it yields CASSYRTSGVNEQFF.

This rearrangement joins TRBV11-2 to TRBJ1-2, with D unresolved. Germline V gives CDR1 SGHAT, CDR2 FQNNGV. This CDR3 region has 17 residues. The V gene lost 6 bases and the J gene lost 2 bases, with 22 bases spanning the gap. The CDR3 nucleotides are TGTGCCAGCAGGACAAAAGCCTGGGCCGACCTCAACTATGGCTACACCTTC. It is translated as CASRTKAWADLNYGYTF.

The chain couples TRBV27 to TRBJ1-1; possible D gene TRBD1, 5 bases. This CDR3 is built from 14 residues. CDR1 and CDR2 from the germline V gene are MNHEY and SMNVEV (reference sequence). The V end lost 2 bases, the J end lost 0 bases, and 7 bases lay between the germline ends. The CDR3 spells CASSLDRLNTEAFF. CDR3 DNA sequence: TGTGCCAGCAGTTTAGACAGACTGAACACTGAAGCTTTCTTT.

The chain links TRBV23-1 to TRBJ2-1, with 9 bases matching TRBD2. TRBV23-1 is identified as an open reading frame with a role that is uncertain. J was trimmed by 5 bases and V by 6 bases; bases with no gene match: 2. CDR3 length equals 13 residues. The CDR3 DNA sequence: TGCGCCAGCAGGACTAGCGGCAACAATGAGCAGTTCTTC. Its protein is CASRTSGNNEQFF.

The rearrangement joins TRBV6-1 to TRBJ2-5, with TRBD2 matching over 9 bases. The CDR3 covers 13 residues. J gave up 2 bases and V 11 bases, and 6 bases lay outside the gene matches. CDR1 MNHNS and CDR2 SASEGT come from the germline V gene. CDR3 amino acids: CASAGGLQETQYF. The DNA of the CDR3 is TGTGCCTCAGCGGGGGGCCTACAAGAGACCCAGTACTTC.

The V gene is TRBV28, the J gene TRBJ1-5; 9 bases agree with TRBD1. CDR3 length: 17 amino acids. The V gene end was trimmed by 3 bases and the J gene end by 5 bases; junction bases not matched to a gene: 11. Germline-derived CDR1 and CDR2 are MDHEN and SYDVKM. The CDR3 here is CASSFPGDRVTDQPQHF. The CDR3, as DNA: TGTGCCAGCAGTTTTCCCGGGGACAGGGTAACCGATCAGCCCCAGCATTTT.

The chain uses TRBV5-1 and TRBJ2-4; the match to TRBD2 covers 13 bases. The ends lost 5 bases at V and 3 bases at J; junction bases unmatched: 5. CDR1 is SGHRS and CDR2 is YFSETQ in the germline V gene. The CDR3 contains 16 residues. The CDR3 DNA follows: TGCGCCAGCAGTTGGACTAGCGGGGGAAGCAAAAACATTCAGTACTTC. This sequence encodes CASSWTSGGSKNIQYF.

The chain recombines TRBV4-3 with TRBJ1-4; 7 bases map to TRBD1. The CDR3 length is 17 residues. V lost 0 bases, J lost 5 bases, and 9 bases stayed unmatched. Germline V gene lookup returns CDR1 LGHNA and CDR2 YSLEER. DNA of the CDR3: TGCGCCAGCAGCCAAGATAGGGACAGCATCCTCAATGAAAAACTGTTTTTT. Translating gives CASSQDRDSILNEKLFF.

The chain has TRBV2 and TRBJ2-3, with 7 nucleotides matching TRBD1. CDR3 size: 13 residues. V was pared by 10 bases and J by 2 bases, with 6 bases of the junction left unmatched. Germline values: CDR1 SNHLY, CDR2 FYNNEI. The DNA for the CDR3 is TGTGCCACAAACGACAGGGTCACAGATACGCAGTATTTT. It specifies CATNDRVTDTQYF.

The rearrangement uses TRBV7-9 and TRBJ2-1; possibly TRBD2 for D (6 bases). The CDR3 is made up of 12 amino acids. Trimming cost V 3 bases and J 15 bases, with 15 bases left between them. Germline V CDR1 and CDR2: SEHNR, FQNEAQ (reference sequence). CDR3 protein: CASSFTGGVLFF. The CDR3 nucleotides are TGTGCCAGCAGCTTTACTGGAGGGGTTCTGTTCTTC.

The chain uses TRBV14 and TRBJ1-2, with TRBD1 matching over 7 bases. The CDR3 length is 15 residues. Germline CDR1 SGHDN, CDR2 FVKESK. With V trimmed by 0 bases and J by 6 bases, 7 bases remained unmatched. The CDR3 loop reads CASSQELIGGDGYTF. In DNA form, the CDR3 reads TGTGCCAGCAGCCAAGAACTGATAGGGGGCGATGGCTACACCTTC.

This chain links TRBV7-9 with TRBJ2-7; D possibly corresponds to TRBD2 (5 bases). Looked up from germline, CDR1 is SEHNR and CDR2 is FQNEAQ (reference sequence). Trimming took off 5 bases at V and 1 base at J, with 6 bases between the two ends. CDR3 length: 12 amino acids. The CDR3 region is CASSAGSYEQYF. For the CDR3, the DNA is TGTGCCAGCAGCGCGGGTTCCTACGAGCAGTACTTC. The full variable domain, with the rest looked up from reference TRBV7-9 and TRBJ2-7, is DTGVSQNPRHKITKRGQNVTFRCDPISEHNRLYWYRQTLGQGPEFLTYFQNEAQLEKSRLLSDRFSAERPKGSFSTLEIQRTEQGDSAMYLCASSAGSYEQYFGPGTRLTVT.

The V and J genes are TRBV6-5 and TRBJ2-5; 7 bases map to TRBD1. The germline V gene encodes CDR1 MNHEY and CDR2 SVGAGI. The CDR3 totals 14 residues. The V gene end was trimmed by 6 bases and the J gene end by 5 bases; junction bases not matched to a gene: 9. CDR3 loop: CASSTPTGRETQYF. For the CDR3, the DNA is TGTGCCAGCAGCACCCCGACAGGGCGGGAGACCCAGTACTTC.